Shown below are 10 T cell receptor beta chains from a single sample sequenced in a study of PD-1 blockade in classical Hodgkin lymphoma. TCRdb's copy holds only in-frame clones and misses some; the assay was immunoSEQ multiplex PCR. The profile shows around 26,000 clones, around 75% of them singletons. Time point in this sample: cycle 4 day 1 (C4D1), after five to seven weeks of nivolumab. Each patient's relapse followed autologous stem cell transplantation, and brentuximab vedotin exposure varied. It was by magnetic negative selection that CD4+ T cells were purified from thawed PBMCs. Sample: CD4+ T cells from blood, taken before the fourth cycle of nivolumab. These receptor sequences come from a human donor with classical Hodgkin lymphoma.

In this sample, this clone turned up a few times. This rearrangement joins TRBV30 to TRBJ1-2; 8 bases fit TRBD1. There are 13 residues in the CDR3. Looked up from germline, CDR1 is GTSNPN and CDR2 is SVGIG (reference sequence). With V trimmed by 2 bases and J by 2 bases, 1 base remained unmatched. As DNA, the CDR3 is TGTGCCTGGAGTTACAGGGGGAACTATGGCTACACCTTC. It codes for CAWSYRGNYGYTF.

V is TRBV11-2 and J is TRBJ2-1; 8 bases line up with TRBD2. Trimming cost V 5 bases and J 8 bases; bases outside gene matches: 17. This CDR3 comprises 17 residues. The germline CDR1 and CDR2 sequences are SGHAT and FQNNGV. Here the CDR3 reads CASSPRPGGRAIDEQFF. The CDR3 bases are TGTGCCAGCAGCCCCCGCCCGGGGGGGCGCGCAATAGATGAGCAGTTCTTC.

V and J are TRBV5-1 and TRBJ1-1; 7 nucleotides agree with TRBD1. J gave up 1 base and V 7 bases, and 1 base lay outside the gene matches. Germline-derived CDR1 and CDR2 are SGHRS and YFSETQ. The CDR3 runs 12 residues. The CDR3 sequence is CASRTGNTEAFF. DNA for the CDR3: TGCGCCAGCCGGACAGGGAACACTGAAGCTTTCTTT.

The chain joins TRBV15 to TRBJ1-2; no firm D call. From germline, CDR1 is LNHNV and CDR2 YYDKDF (reference sequence). V lost 1 base and J lost 7, with 22 bases in between. The CDR3 totals 17 residues. DNA of the CDR3: TGTGCCACCAGCAGAGGGGAGGGAGACGTACTGCTTGGTGGCTACACCTTC. It is translated as CATSRGEGDVLLGGYTF.

The gene calls are TRBV5-1 and TRBJ2-5; 8 nucleotides line up with TRBD2. The CDR3 covers 14 residues. Germline V lookup: CDR1 SGHRS, CDR2 YFSETQ. V was clipped by 4 bases and J by 1 base; unmatched bases: 3. The DNA of the CDR3 is TGCGCCAGCAGCCGGGGGGGGACCCAAGAGACCCAGTACTTC. Protein: CASSRGGTQETQYF.

In its sample, this clone was seen a few times. The chain couples TRBV28 to TRBJ1-5; D call uncertain. The CDR3 spans 13 residues. Germline V gives CDR1 MDHEN, CDR2 SYDVKM. V was cut by 3 bases and J by 3 bases, with 6 bases left in between. The CDR3 bases are TGTGCCAGCAGTTTCTCGACCAATCAGCCCCAGCATTTT. Amino acid sequence: CASSFSTNQPQHF.

As to this clone: The same CDR3 is also encoded by other DNA sequences in this sample. V gene TRBV10-3 combines with J gene TRBJ1-1; D gene uncertain. The length of the CDR3 is 13 residues. Trimming left V 5 bases short and J 0 bases short, with 7 bases between. Per the germline V gene, CDR1 is ENHRY and CDR2 is SYGVKD. The DNA for the CDR3 is TGTGCCATCAGTCTTTACATGAACACTGAAGCTTTCTTT. Encoded protein: CAISLYMNTEAFF.

The chain recombines TRBV20-1 with TRBJ2-7, with 8 bases that match TRBD2. This CDR3 region has 11 residues. The germline gives CDR1 DFQATT, CDR2 SNEGSKA (reference sequence). J lost 9 bases, V lost 3 bases, and 4 bases had no gene match. In nucleotides, the CDR3 is TGCAGTGCTAGCGGGGGGGAGGTGCAGTACTTC. Amino acids: CSASGGEVQYF.

The V call is TRBV5-1, the J call TRBJ2-2; 7 nucleotides match TRBD1. This CDR3 has 13 amino acids. V lost 2 bases to trimming and J lost 5 bases; unmatched junction nucleotides: 0. Germline CDR1 and CDR2: SGHRS and YFSETQ. CDR3 nucleotides: TGCGCCAGCAGCTTACAGGGGACCGGGGAGCTGTTTTTT. Its translation is CASSLQGTGELFF.

The CDR3 DNA reads TGTGCCAGCAGCTTTGGTCGGAGGGGAATCACCGGGGAGCTGTTTTTT. Protein sequence: CASSFGRRGITGELFF. V gene TRBV11-1 combines with J gene TRBJ2-2; D is possibly TRBD2 (6 bases). The V and J ends lost 3 bases and 4 bases respectively, with 15 bases between them. The CDR3 contains 16 residues. Germline V gives CDR1 SGHAT, CDR2 FQDESV (reference sequence).